This T cell receptor (beta chain) comes out of a study of CD8 T cells and mutated HIV epitopes (dated by TCRdb to the early 2020s). General notes on the study: Among the chronically infected subjects, every one except a single subject was naive to antiretroviral therapy. The same epitope was not tested in every subject, and RF10 alone was examined in both acute and chronic HIV infection. Of fewer than 200 subjects screened, the criteria for sorting epitope-specific T cells were met by only a subset. The epitopes were TL10, KY11, RF10 and TY8. This study used single-cell sequencing of TCR alpha/beta chains from CD8+ T cells that recognised non-adapted (NAE) and adapted (AE) versions of four HIV Nef epitopes. The cohort comprised roughly seven chronically and a handful of acutely HIV-infected subjects. The study at large found these results: Multiple alpha and beta chain CDR3s were present in some wells, and only cells with both an alpha and a beta chain were included. The small number of subjects and their diverse clinical presentations were acknowledged as the main limitations. In chronic infection, the CD8+ TCR repertoires recognising the NAE and AE forms appeared to overlap almost completely, indicating largely cross-reactive clonotypes. Higher clonality was observed in dual tetramer+ cells from chronic subjects than in those from acute subjects (mean difference 0.31), although the study was underpowered for detection of a significant difference. Single-reactive CD8+ T cells were observed only in acutely infected subjects, suggesting that clonal selection possibly occurs between acute and chronic infection.

Details on this clonotype: Its antigen specificity is not known. This likely reflects a read error, since a far larger clone is one base away.

Preparation of the library involved single-cell sequencing. Single-cell cDNA was generated by a method adapted from Smart-seq2 and MARS-Seq, in which oligo-dT primers with well-specific UMIs and KAPA HiFi first-round PCR were used. Pooled first-round products underwent nested PCR with template-switch oligo forward primers and barcoded reverse primers specific to the TCR alpha and beta chains. Products were purified with AMPure XP, were indexed with TruSeq adapters, and were quantified with the KAPA Universal qPCR Library Quantification Kit. An Illumina MiSeq running 2x300 bp paired-end chemistry was used to sequence the TCR libraries. The authors processed their data as follows. Quality-filtered reads were demultiplexed to wells, mapped to the TCRA and TCRB loci, assigned to clonotypes with MiXCR, and analysed in VGAS. A modified VDJfasta platform was used to deconvolute the TCR data. Analysis of CDR3 overlap between plates ruled out large-scale cross-plate contamination. To calculate clonality, the ratio of unique productive CDR3s to total productive CDR3s was subtracted from one. Through fastp at Q25 and MiXCR, TCRdb rebuilt clones from the public reads, retaining in-frame beta chains. A single entry per CDR3 protein holds the most common genes and DNA from its merged rows. The V and J calls and clone size come from TCRdb's table, not from the authors' own analysis. The table for this sample shows dozens of distinct CDR3 sequences.

The sample's time point label, decoded: sampled during chronic HIV-1 infection. Peptide stimulation included anti-CD28 and anti-CD49d co-stimulation, and activated CD8+ T cells were sorted as CD69+CD137+. PBMCs were stimulated overnight for 15 to 20 hours with NAE or AE peptide at around 1 ug/mL to obtain activated CD8+ T cells. KY11-specific CD8+ T cells were identified only by peptide stimulation because HLA class I tetramers were unavailable for this epitope. Ficoll density gradient separation was used to isolate peripheral blood mononuclear cells from leukapheresis or whole blood, after which the cells were cryopreserved. A BD FACS Aria III was used to sort single CD8+ T cells into 96-well plates that contained lysis buffer. Inclusive of the bounding cysteine and phenylalanine, the CDR3 is 14 residues long. Solely the CDR3 DNA is kept, with 42 bases framed from the first base. The germline V gene sets CDR1 to SGHNT and CDR2 to YENEEA.

The chain is assembled from TRBV11-3 and TRBJ2-1; the D gene assignment is ambiguous. The sequence came from a man aged 50-59 years with HIV-1 infection. Sequenced material: CD8+ T cells from blood cultured with non-adapted and adapted viral peptides, taken during chronic HIV-1 infection. The encoded CDR3 is CASNLGDEYNEQFF. The DNA reads as follows: TGTGCCAGCAACTTAGGAGACGAGTACAATGAGCAGTTCTTC.